This T cell receptor beta chain is drawn from a study of T cells in Graves' hyperthyroidism and ophthalmopathy (dated by TCRdb to between 2018 and 2020). General notes on the study: Peripheral blood was collected at initial diagnosis, before any treatment. To identify distinguishing TCR V-J signatures, a discovery cohort of 100 patients was used, comprising some 45 with Graves' ophthalmopathy and 55 to 65 with stable Graves' hyperthyroidism. Prospective prediction of ophthalmopathy was tested in an independent validation cohort consisting of fewer than 20 hyperthyroidism patients and some 16 patients who later progressed to ophthalmopathy. The 95 to 100 discovery patients were divided at random into training and test sets in a 7:3 ratio. In over five Graves' hyperthyroidism patients, the study also compared T-cell repertoires from thyroid tissue with T-cell repertoires from blood. Following sampling, methimazole starting at 30 mg daily was given to hyperthyroidism patients, and high-dose intravenous methylprednisolone was given to ophthalmopathy patients. TCR Vbeta CDR3 sequencing of fewer than 150 peripheral blood samples (43 ophthalmopathy, some 75 hyperthyroidism and roughly 17 progressor patients) is reported in the paper.

The full study reports these points: Most expanded thyroid clonotypes (frequency above 0.001) were also found in blood, which suggests that blood repertoires may mirror thyroid immune responses. No statistical method was used to set the sample size in advance, and investigators knew the group allocation. In cross-validation, a model built on a 13 V-J signature told ophthalmopathy apart from stable hyperthyroidism with approximately 90% sensitivity and around 84% specificity, and in testing the same model reached 80%/75%. In validation, the model predicted progression to ophthalmopathy with over 60% sensitivity and 72% to 75% specificity, a median of around six months before onset.

In the ophthalmopathy patients, disease was moderately to severely active, with a Clinical Activity Score of 3 or more, a NOSPECS grade of 4 or more, and a duration of less than 3 months. Any patient with an uncontrolled infection, another autoimmune disease, pregnancy or lactation was excluded. Diagnoses were established on the basis of clinical symptoms, serum thyroxine and TRAb, thyroid ultrasound, and orbital computed tomography. PBMCs were isolated from about 10 ml of fresh peripheral blood by Ficoll-Paque density gradient centrifugation. Total RNA was extracted with Trizol reagent, and quality was checked on an Agilent 2100 Bioanalyzer. Turning to this clonotype: Its binding antigen is unknown. Per-nucleotide qualities are absent, and no much larger clonotype sits a single base away.

The germline V gene specifies SGHVS as CDR1 and FNYEAQ as CDR2. V is pared back by 5 bases and J by 5 bases, with 16 bases lying between the germline termini. The CDR3 runs 15 residues from the cysteine to the phenylalanine. Only CDR3 DNA remains: 45 bases, in frame from the first base. TCR beta CDR3 regions were amplified from RNA transcripts. A first-round RT-PCR of the TCR CDR3 used the HTBI primer set with the Qiagen OneStep RT-PCR kit. The libraries were constructed in a second round of multiplex PCR and then size-selected and purified. Paired-end sequencing of the libraries was performed with 100 bp reads on an Illumina HiSeq2000. The paper's data handling went like this. Raw data were processed with SOAPnuke, discarding reads with adapters, uncalled bases, mean Phred below 15, or no exact constant-primer or identifier match. High-quality paired reads were merged using COPE v1.2.5, and each unique nucleotide sequence was defined as a clonotype. MiTCR v1.1 was used to align the clonotypes against IMGT TRBV, TRBD and TRBJ reference segments. Analysis was restricted to V-J combinations with a frequency above 0.0001, which covered roughly 99% of repertoires. The TCS score was defined as the ratio of F50 (clonal expansion) to E x V (chaos), calculated using BLOSUM62-based TCRdist between CDR3 peptides within each V-J. Welch's t-statistics and random forest reduced fewer than 600 V-J features to under 15, which were used in a naive Bayes classifier (R e1071). The public sequencing data were trimmed at Q25 with fastp and processed into clonotypes with MiXCR by TCRdb, which kept only in-frame beta chains. Each CDR3 protein appears once, grouped with its most common genes and DNA. These V and J calls rely on TCRdb rather than the paper's analysis. This sample gives about 640,000 distinct CDR3 sequences in total; about a fifth of them show up just once. 30% to 40% of the sample rests with the top ten.

This chain joins TRBV7-6 to TRBJ2-1, and TRBD1 may be the D gene, going by 5 matching bases. The sequence came from a man aged 25-45 years with Graves' ophthalmopathy. Sample: blood. The encoded CDR3 is CASSPRAGIDNEQFF. The DNA sequence is given as TGTGCCAGCAGCCCCAGGGCAGGGATCGACAATGAGCAGTTCTTC.